A single count supports the clone carrying this T cell receptor beta chain. These data come from a study of blood T cell repertoires in COVID-19. The protocol was immunoSEQ multiplex PCR, while the TCRdb copy is restricted to in-frame clones and leaves out a portion. This table has a few hundred thousand clones, approximately 81% appearing once. The receptor's source is a man aged 55 to 70 with acute or convalescent COVID-19. Material: peripheral blood.

For the CDR3, the DNA is TGTGCCAGCAGCTTAGAGGGGAGGGTCAAGCAAGAGACCCAGTACTTC. Protein product: CASSLEGRVKQETQYF. This rearrangement joins TRBV7-2 to TRBJ2-5; TRBD2 matches at 7 bases. The CDR3 is 16 residues long. V was clipped by 1 base and J by 2 bases; unmatched bases: 7. Germline lookup yields CDR1 SGHTA and CDR2 FQGNSA.